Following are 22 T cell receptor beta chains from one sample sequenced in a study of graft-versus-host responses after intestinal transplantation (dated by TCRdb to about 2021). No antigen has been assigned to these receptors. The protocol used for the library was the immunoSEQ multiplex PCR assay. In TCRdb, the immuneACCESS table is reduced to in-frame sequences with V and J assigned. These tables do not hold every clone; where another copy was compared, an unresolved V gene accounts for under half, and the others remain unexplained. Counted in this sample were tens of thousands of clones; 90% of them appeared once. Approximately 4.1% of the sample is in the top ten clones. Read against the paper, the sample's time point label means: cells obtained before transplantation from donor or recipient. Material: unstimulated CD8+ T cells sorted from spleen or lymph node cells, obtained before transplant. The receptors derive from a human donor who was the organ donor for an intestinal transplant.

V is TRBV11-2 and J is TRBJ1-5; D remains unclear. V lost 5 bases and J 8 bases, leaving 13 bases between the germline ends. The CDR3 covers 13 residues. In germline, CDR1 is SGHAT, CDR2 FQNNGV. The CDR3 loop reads CASSRDLREPQHF. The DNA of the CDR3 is TGTGCCAGCAGCCGAGATCTTCGGGAGCCCCAGCATTTT.

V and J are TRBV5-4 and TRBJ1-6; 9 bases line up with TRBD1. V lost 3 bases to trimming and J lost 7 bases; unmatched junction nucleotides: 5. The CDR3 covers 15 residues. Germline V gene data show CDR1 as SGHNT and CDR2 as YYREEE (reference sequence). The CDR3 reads CASSSTTGGNSPLHF. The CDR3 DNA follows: TGTGCCAGCAGCTCAACTACAGGGGGCAATTCACCCCTCCACTTT. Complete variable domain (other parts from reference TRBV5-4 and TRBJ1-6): ETGVTQSPTHLIKTRGQQVTLRCSSQSGHNTVSWYQQALGQGPQFIFQYYREEENGRGNFPPRFSGLQFPNYSSELNVNALELDDSALYLCASSSTTGGNSPLHFGNGTRLTVT.

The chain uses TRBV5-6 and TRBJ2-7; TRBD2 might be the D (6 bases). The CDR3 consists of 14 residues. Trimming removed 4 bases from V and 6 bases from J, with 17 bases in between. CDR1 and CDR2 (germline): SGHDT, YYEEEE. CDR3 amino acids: CASSPEGGLREQYV. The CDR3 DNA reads TGTGCCAGCAGCCCGGAGGGCGGACTTCGCGAGCAGTACGTC.

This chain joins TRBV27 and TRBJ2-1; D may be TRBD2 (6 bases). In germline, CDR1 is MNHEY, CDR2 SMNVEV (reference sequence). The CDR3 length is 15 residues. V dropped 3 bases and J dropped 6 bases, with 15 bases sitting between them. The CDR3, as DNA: TGTGCCAGCAGTTTGCTTTATGGGGAGGCCAATGAGCAGTTCTTC. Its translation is CASSLLYGEANEQFF.

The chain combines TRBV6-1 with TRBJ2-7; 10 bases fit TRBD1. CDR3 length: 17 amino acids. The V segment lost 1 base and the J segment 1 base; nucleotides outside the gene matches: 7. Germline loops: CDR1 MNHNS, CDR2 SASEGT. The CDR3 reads CASSEGRDRGRSYEQYV. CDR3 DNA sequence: TGTGCCAGCAGTGAAGGGCGGGACAGGGGACGTTCCTACGAGCAGTACGTC.

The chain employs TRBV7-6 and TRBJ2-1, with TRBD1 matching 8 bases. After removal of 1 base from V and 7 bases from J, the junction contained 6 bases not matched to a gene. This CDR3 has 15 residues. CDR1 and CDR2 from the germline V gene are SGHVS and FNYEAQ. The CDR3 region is CASSLGQGARNEQFF. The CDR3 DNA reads TGTGCCAGCAGCTTAGGCCAGGGGGCGCGAAATGAGCAGTTCTTC.

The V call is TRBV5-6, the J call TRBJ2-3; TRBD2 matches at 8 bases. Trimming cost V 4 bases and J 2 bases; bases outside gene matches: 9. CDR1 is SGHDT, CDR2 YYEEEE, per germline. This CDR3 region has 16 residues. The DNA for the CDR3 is TGTGCCAGCAGCAGCTTCAGCGGGGGATACACAGATACGCAGTATTTT. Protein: CASSSFSGGYTDTQYF. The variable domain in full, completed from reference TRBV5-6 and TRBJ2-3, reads DAGVTQSPTHLIKTRGQQVTLRCSPKSGHDTVSWYQQALGQGPQFIFQYYEEEERQRGNFPDRFSGHQFPNYSSELNVNALLLGDSALYLCASSSFSGGYTDTQYFGPGTRLTVL.

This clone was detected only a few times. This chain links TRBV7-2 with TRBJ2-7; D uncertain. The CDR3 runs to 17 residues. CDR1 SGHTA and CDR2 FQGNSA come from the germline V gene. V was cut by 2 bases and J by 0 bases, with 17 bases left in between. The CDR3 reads CASSLPTTERNSYEQYV. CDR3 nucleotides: TGTGCCAGCAGCTTACCAACTACGGAGCGAAACTCCTACGAGCAGTACGTC.

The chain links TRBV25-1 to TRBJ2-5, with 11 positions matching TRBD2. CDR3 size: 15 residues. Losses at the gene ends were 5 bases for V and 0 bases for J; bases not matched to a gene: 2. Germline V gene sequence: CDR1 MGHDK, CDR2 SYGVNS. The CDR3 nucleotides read TGTGCCAGCAGTTCGGGACTAGCGGACCAAGAGACCCAGTACTTC. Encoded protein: CASSSGLADQETQYF.

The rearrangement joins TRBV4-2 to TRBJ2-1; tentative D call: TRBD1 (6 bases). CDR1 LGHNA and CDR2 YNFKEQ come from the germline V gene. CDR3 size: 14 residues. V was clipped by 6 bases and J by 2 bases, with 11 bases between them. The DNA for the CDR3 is TGTGCCAGCAGAACAGGGACAACCTACAATGAGCAGTTCTTC. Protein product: CASRTGTTYNEQFF.

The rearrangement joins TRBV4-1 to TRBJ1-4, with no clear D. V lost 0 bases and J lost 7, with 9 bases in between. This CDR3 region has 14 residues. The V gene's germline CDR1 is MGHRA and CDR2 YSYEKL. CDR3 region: CASSQEAVREKLFF. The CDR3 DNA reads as TGCGCCAGCAGCCAAGAGGCAGTCCGTGAAAAACTGTTTTTT.

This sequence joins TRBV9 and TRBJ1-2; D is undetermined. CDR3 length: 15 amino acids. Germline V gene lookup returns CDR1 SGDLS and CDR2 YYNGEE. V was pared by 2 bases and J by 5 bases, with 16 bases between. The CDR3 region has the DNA TGTGCCAGCAGCGTTTTCCCGGCAGCGGAGTATGGCTACACCTTC. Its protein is CASSVFPAAEYGYTF.

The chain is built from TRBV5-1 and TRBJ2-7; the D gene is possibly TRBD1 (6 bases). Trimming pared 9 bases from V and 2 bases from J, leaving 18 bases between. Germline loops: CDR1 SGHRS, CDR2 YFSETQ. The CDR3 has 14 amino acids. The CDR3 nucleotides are TGCGCCAACCCTACAGGGTCCGTGCCCTACGAGCAGTACGTC. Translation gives CANPTGSVPYEQYV.

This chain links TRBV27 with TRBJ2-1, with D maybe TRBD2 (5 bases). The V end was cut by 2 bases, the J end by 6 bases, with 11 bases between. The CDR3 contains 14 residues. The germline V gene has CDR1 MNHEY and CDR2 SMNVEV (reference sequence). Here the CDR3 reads CASSLGEGSNEQFF. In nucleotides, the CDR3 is TGTGCCAGCAGTTTAGGGGAAGGGAGCAATGAGCAGTTCTTC.

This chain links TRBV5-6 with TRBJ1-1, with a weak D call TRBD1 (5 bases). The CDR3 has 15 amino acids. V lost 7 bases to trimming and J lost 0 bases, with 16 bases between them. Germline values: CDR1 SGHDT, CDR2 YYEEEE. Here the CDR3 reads CASVLGGSVNTEAFF. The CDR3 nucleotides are TGTGCCAGCGTACTGGGGGGGAGCGTGAACACTGAAGCTTTCTTT.

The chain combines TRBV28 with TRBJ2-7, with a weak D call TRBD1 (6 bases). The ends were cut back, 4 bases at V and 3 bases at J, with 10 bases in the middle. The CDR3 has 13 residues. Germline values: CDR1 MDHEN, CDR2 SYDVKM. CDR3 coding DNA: TGTGCCAGCAGTTACGACAGGTACTACGAGCAGTACGTC. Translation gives CASSYDRYYEQYV.

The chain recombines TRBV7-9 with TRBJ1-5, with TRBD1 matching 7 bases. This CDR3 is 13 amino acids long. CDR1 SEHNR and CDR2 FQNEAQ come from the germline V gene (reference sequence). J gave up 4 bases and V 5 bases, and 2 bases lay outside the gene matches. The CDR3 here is CASSQGQNQPQHF. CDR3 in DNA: TGTGCCAGCAGCCAGGGACAGAATCAGCCCCAGCATTTT.

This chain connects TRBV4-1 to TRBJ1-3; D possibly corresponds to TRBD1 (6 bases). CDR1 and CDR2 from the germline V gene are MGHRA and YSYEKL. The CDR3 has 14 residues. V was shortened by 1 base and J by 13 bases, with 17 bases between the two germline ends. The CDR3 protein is CASSQAPTGTGIYF. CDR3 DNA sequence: TGCGCCAGCAGCCAAGCCCCAACAGGGACCGGGATATATTTT.

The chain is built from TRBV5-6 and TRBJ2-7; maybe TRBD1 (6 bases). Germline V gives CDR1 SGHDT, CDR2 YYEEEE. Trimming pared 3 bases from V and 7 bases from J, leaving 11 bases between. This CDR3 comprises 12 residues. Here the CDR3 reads CASSWQGREQYV. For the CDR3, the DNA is TGTGCCAGCAGCTGGCAGGGGCGGGAGCAGTACGTC.

CDR3 loop: CASSADRSGANVLTF. The CDR3 DNA follows: TGTGCCAGCAGTGCCGACAGGAGTGGGGCCAACGTCCTGACTTTC. This chain uses TRBV6-5 with TRBJ2-6, with D possibly being TRBD1 (6 bases). CDR1 MNHEY and CDR2 SVGAGI come from the germline V gene. Between the trimmed V and J ends, which lost 5 bases and 3 bases, there was a span of 11 bases. There are 15 residues in the CDR3.

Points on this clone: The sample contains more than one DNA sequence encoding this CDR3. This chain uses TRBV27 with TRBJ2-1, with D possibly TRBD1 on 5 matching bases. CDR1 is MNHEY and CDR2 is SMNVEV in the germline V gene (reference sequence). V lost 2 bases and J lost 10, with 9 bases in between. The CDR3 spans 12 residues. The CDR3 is CASSLGASEQFF. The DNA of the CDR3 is TGTGCCAGCAGTTTAGGGGCCAGCGAGCAGTTCTTC.

The DNA for the CDR3 is TGTGCCAGCAGCCAGCTGACAGGCACCCCCACCGGGGAGCTGTTTTTT. Amino acids: CASSQLTGTPTGELFF. The rearrangement links TRBV7-9 to TRBJ2-2; D may be TRBD1 (6 bases). The CDR3 is 16 amino acids. Germline values: CDR1 SEHNR, CDR2 FQNEAQ (reference sequence). V was cut by 5 bases and J by 4 bases, with 17 bases left in between.